The clone carrying this T cell receptor (beta chain) is medium-sized. Its matching antigen is unknown. Specified time point: sample taken at primary tumor resection. These data are taken from a study of spatial heterogeneity in lung cancer. Study summary: Detection of beta-chain sequences consistently exceeded that of alpha-chain sequences. The study, taken as a whole, reports: Tumor mutation count correlated with how many alpha and beta TCRs expanded intratumorally.

TCRdb re-called the 5' RACE reads through MiXCR, storing one row per CDR3 protein. Of roughly 3,700 distinct CDR3 sequences listed, under 8% are singletons. The V gene lost 1 base and the J gene lost 8 bases, with 22 bases spanning the gap. This CDR3 spans 17 amino acids. Germline V gene lookup returns CDR1 MGHRA and CDR2 YSYEKL. This chain joins TRBV4-1 and TRBJ2-3, with D possibly being TRBD2 (6 bases). This TCR was recovered from a male donor with early-stage non-small cell lung cancer. This sample comprised lung tumor tissue, obtained at surgery. CDR3 in amino acids: CASSQVGGTDRPGTQYF. The CDR3 region has the DNA TGCGCCAGCAGCCAAGTGGGGGGAACTGACCGGCCGGGTACGCAGTATTTT.